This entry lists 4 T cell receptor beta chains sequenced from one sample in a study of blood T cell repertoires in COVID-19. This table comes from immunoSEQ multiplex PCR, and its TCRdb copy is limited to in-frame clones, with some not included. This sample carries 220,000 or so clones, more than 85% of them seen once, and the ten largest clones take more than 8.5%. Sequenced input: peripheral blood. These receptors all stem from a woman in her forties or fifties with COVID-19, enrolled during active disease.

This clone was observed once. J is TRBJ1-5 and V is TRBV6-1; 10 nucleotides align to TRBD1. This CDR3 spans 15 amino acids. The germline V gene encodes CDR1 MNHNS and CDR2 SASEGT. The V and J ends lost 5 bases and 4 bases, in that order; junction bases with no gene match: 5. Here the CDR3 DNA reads TGTGCCAGCAGTATCGGACAGGGGGGGAATCAGCCCCAGCATTTT. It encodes CASSIGQGGNQPQHF.

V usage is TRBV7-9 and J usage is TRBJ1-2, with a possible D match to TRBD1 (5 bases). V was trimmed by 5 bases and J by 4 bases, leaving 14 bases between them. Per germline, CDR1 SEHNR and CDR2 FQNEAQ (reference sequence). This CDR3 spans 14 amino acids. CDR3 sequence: CASSPGGGLYGYTF. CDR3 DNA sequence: TGTGCCAGCAGCCCTGGGGGGGGACTCTATGGCTACACCTTC.

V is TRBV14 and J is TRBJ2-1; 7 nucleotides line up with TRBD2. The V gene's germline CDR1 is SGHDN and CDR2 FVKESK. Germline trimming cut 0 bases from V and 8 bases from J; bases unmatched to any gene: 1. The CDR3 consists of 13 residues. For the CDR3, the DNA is TGTGCCAGCAGCCAAGATCGGGGGGATGAGCAGTTCTTC. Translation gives CASSQDRGDEQFF.

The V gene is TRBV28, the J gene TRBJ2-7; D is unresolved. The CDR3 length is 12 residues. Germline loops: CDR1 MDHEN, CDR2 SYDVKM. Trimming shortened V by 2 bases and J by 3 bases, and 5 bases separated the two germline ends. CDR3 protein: CASSLRSYEQYF. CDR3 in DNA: TGTGCCAGCAGTTTAAGGAGCTACGAGCAGTACTTC.